The 26 T cell receptor beta chains in this list originate from one sample, sequenced in a study of OX40 agonist ivuxolimab in advanced cancers. Here immunoSEQ multiplex PCR was the method, and the copy in TCRdb shows in-frame clones only, minus some. This sample has roughly 87,000 clones; approximately 90% occur once, and the top ten carry approximately 8%. Sequenced here: CD4+ or CD8+ T cells sorted from blood, sampled in a trial of the OX40 agonist ivuxolimab. The source of these receptors is an adult with an advanced solid tumor such as melanoma, head and neck, liver or kidney cancer.

The chain has TRBV14 and TRBJ1-2; 9 bases line up with TRBD1. The CDR3 contains 13 residues. Germline values: CDR1 SGHDN, CDR2 FVKESK. V was clipped by 4 bases and J by 6 bases; unmatched bases: 3. CDR3 bases: TGTGCCAGCAGCCCCGGGACAGGGAATGGCTACACCTTC. It encodes CASSPGTGNGYTF.

The J gene is TRBJ2-1, the V gene TRBV9; 8 bases are a match to TRBD2. The CDR3 extends over 15 amino acids. V shed 3 bases, J shed 7 bases, and the junction held 9 bases outside the gene matches. Germline V gives CDR1 SGDLS, CDR2 YYNGEE. The CDR3 loop is CASSESGGVFNEQFF. CDR3 bases: TGTGCCAGCAGCGAGAGCGGGGGTGTGTTTAATGAGCAGTTCTTC.

This sequence joins TRBV9 and TRBJ2-2; D not certain. The V gene lost 0 bases and the J gene lost 6 bases, with 3 bases spanning the gap. CDR1 is SGDLS and CDR2 is YYNGEE in the germline V gene. The CDR3 runs 12 residues. The CDR3 nucleotides are TGTGCCAGCAGCGTAGCTCCCGGGGAGCTGTTTTTT. This encodes CASSVAPGELFF.

V usage is TRBV11-2 and J usage is TRBJ1-5; 7 bases are a match to TRBD1. CDR1 and CDR2 (germline): SGHAT, FQNNGV. J gave up 0 bases and V 3 bases, and 14 bases lay outside the gene matches. The CDR3 loop spans 19 amino acids. The CDR3 region has the DNA TGTGCCAGCAGCTTGAAAGAAGCGGACAGGTCCTATAGCAATCAGCCCCAGCATTTT. This gives the protein CASSLKEADRSYSNQPQHF.

V is TRBV9 and J is TRBJ2-3; unclear D gene. Looked up from germline, CDR1 is SGDLS and CDR2 is YYNGEE. This CDR3 has 14 amino acids. Trimming removed 6 bases from V and 1 base from J, with 12 bases in between. As DNA, the CDR3 is TGTGCCAGCACGGTCTTATGGGGCACAGATACGCAGTATTTT. This gives the protein CASTVLWGTDTQYF.

The chain joins TRBV7-9 to TRBJ1-1; 7 bases match TRBD1. The CDR3 has 15 residues. Looked up from germline, CDR1 is SEHNR and CDR2 is FQNEAQ (reference sequence). V shed 5 bases, J shed 2 bases, and the junction held 8 bases outside the gene matches. The CDR3: CASSERDSLNTEAFF. Written as DNA, the CDR3 is TGTGCCAGCAGCGAACGGGACAGCTTAAACACTGAAGCTTTCTTT.

The chain carries TRBV19 and TRBJ2-7; the D call may be TRBD1 or TRBD2 (5 bases each). CDR3 size: 13 residues. The V end lost 6 bases, the J end lost 7 bases, and 16 bases lay between the germline ends. Germline V gene sequence: CDR1 LNHDA, CDR2 SQIVND (reference sequence). CDR3 DNA: TGTGCCAGTAGCCCGGGACGCTTCTGGGAGCAGTACTTC. Its translation: CASSPGRFWEQYF. The full variable domain, with the rest looked up from reference TRBV19 and TRBJ2-7, is DGGITQSPKYLFRKEGQNVTLSCEQNLNHDAMYWYRQDPGQGLRLIYYSQIVNDFQKGDIAEGYSVSREKKESFPLTVTSAQKNPTAFYLCASSPGRFWEQYFGPGTRLTVT.

In DNA form, the CDR3 reads TGTGCCAGCAGTGAAGGGGGTGACAGGGATTATGCTGAAGCTTTCTTT. Translation: CASSEGGDRDYAEAFF. J is TRBJ1-1 and V is TRBV6-1; 7 bases map to TRBD1. CDR1 is MNHNS, CDR2 SASEGT, per germline. The CDR3 contains 16 residues. V lost 1 base and J lost 6; bases outside the gene matches: 11.

This clone turned up a few times. The CDR3 sequence: CASSHEGQTGSGANVLTF. The CDR3, as DNA: TGTGCCAGCAGCCATGAGGGACAGACCGGCTCTGGGGCCAACGTCCTGACTTTC. V gene TRBV13 combines with J gene TRBJ2-6; 7 bases fit TRBD1. Germline V gives CDR1 PRHDT, CDR2 FYEKMQ (reference sequence). This CDR3 region has 18 residues. J was trimmed by 0 bases and V by 5 bases; bases with no gene match: 10.

The rearrangement uses TRBV4-3 and TRBJ2-7; D is possibly TRBD1 (8 bases). Deletions cut 0 bases from V and 4 bases from J, with 22 bases between. Germline V gene sequence: CDR1 LGHNA, CDR2 YSLEER. There are 18 residues in the CDR3. Here the CDR3 reads CASSQDRSGGQGVYEQYF. In DNA form, the CDR3 reads TGCGCCAGCAGCCAAGATCGATCGGGAGGACAGGGAGTTTACGAGCAGTACTTC.

This chain joins TRBV29-1 and TRBJ1-1; the match to TRBD1 covers 7 bases. V gave up 5 bases and J gave up 2 bases; unmatched junction bases: 14. The CDR3 contains 16 residues. Germline CDR1 is SQVTM and CDR2 is ANQGSEA. CDR3 sequence: CSVFEREGAGNTEAFF. The CDR3, as DNA: TGCAGCGTTTTCGAACGAGAGGGGGCAGGAAACACTGAAGCTTTCTTT.

The chain has TRBV7-6 and TRBJ2-1, with 13 bases fitting TRBD2. V was pared by 1 base and J by 14 bases, with 8 bases of the junction left unmatched. Germline V gene data show CDR1 as SGHVS and CDR2 as FNYEAQ. There are 15 residues in the CDR3. The CDR3 region is CASSLGALAGGLKFF. CDR3 nucleotides: TGTGCCAGCAGCTTAGGGGCACTAGCGGGGGGGCTTAAGTTCTTC.

This clone occurred once. The chain combines TRBV13 with TRBJ2-7; unclear D gene. The V end was cut by 4 bases, the J end by 0 bases, with 13 bases between. The germline V gene encodes CDR1 PRHDT and CDR2 FYEKMQ (reference sequence). This CDR3 comprises 15 residues. CDR3 protein: CASSSWTEASYEQYF. CDR3 bases: TGTGCCAGCAGCTCCTGGACGGAAGCCTCCTACGAGCAGTACTTC.

The chain combines TRBV4-1 with TRBJ1-2; 10 nucleotides agree with TRBD1. V dropped 5 bases and J dropped 1; count of bases not matched to a gene: 10. The CDR3 contains 17 residues. Germline CDR1 and CDR2: MGHRA and YSYEKL. The CDR3 sequence is CASSVGQGELLNYGYTF. The CDR3 DNA follows: TGCGCCAGCAGCGTAGGACAGGGGGAACTCCTTAACTATGGCTACACCTTC.

The rearrangement joins TRBV10-3 to TRBJ1-2; D unclear. The CDR3 is 12 residues long. Germline CDR1 ENHRY, CDR2 SYGVKD. V dropped 4 bases and J dropped 8 bases, with 11 bases sitting between them. The DNA of the CDR3 is TGTGCCATCAGTGGTGATATCAACGGCTACACCTTC. Protein product: CAISGDINGYTF.

Of note for this clone: This may be a read error: a much more frequent sequence differs by one nucleotide. Other DNA variants within this sample encode the same CDR3. This sequence joins TRBV7-9 and TRBJ2-5; weak D call: TRBD1 (5 bases). Near its end, the DNA agrees better with TRBJ2-7, so the J call may be wrong. Germline CDR1 and CDR2: SEHNR and FQNEAQ (reference sequence). The CDR3 is 13 residues long. DNA of the CDR3: TGTGCCAGCAGCTTACCAGGGTCCTACGAGCAGTACTTC. Protein product: CASSLPGSYEQYF.

The J gene is TRBJ1-2, the V gene TRBV7-9; 7 bases map to TRBD1. CDR1 SEHNR and CDR2 FQNEAQ come from the germline V gene (reference sequence). This CDR3 region has 14 residues. V gave up 3 bases and J gave up 4 bases; unmatched junction bases: 5. The CDR3, as DNA: TGTGCCAGCAGCTTTACCGGGACAGTCTATGGCTACACCTTC. Encoded protein: CASSFTGTVYGYTF.

The chain uses TRBV4-3 and TRBJ2-2; D unclear. The CDR3 has 12 amino acids. Germline V gene data show CDR1 as LGHNA and CDR2 as YSLEER. Between the trimmed V and J ends, which lost 3 bases and 8 bases, there was a span of 7 bases. CDR3 sequence: CASSQWLGELFF. The CDR3 bases are TGCGCCAGCAGCCAGTGGTTGGGGGAGCTGTTTTTT.

The V call is TRBV14, the J call TRBJ2-7; no definite D call. The V gene lost 2 bases and the J gene lost 3 bases, with 14 bases spanning the gap. In germline, CDR1 is SGHDN, CDR2 FVKESK. This CDR3 has 15 amino acids. The chain's CDR3 is CASSQQAPPNYEQYF. Here the CDR3 DNA reads TGTGCCAGCAGCCAACAGGCCCCACCCAACTACGAGCAGTACTTC.

The V and J genes are TRBV10-3 and TRBJ2-7; tentatively, D is TRBD1 (5 bases). Per the germline V gene, CDR1 is ENHRY and CDR2 is SYGVKD. V lost 6 bases and J 6 bases, leaving 18 bases between the germline ends. This CDR3 has 14 residues. The CDR3 DNA reads TGTGCCATCAGCGAGCCAGGGATCCCCCGCGAGCAGTACTTC. It specifies CAISEPGIPREQYF.

The rearrangement joins TRBV11-2 to TRBJ2-3; 9 bases are shared with TRBD1. CDR3 length: 15 residues. CDR1 and CDR2 (germline): SGHAT, FQNNGV. V shed 5 bases and J 4 bases; nucleotides not matched to a gene: 7. The CDR3, as DNA: TGTGCCAGCAGCGAGGACAGGGGATTGGCAGATACGCAGTATTTT. It codes for CASSEDRGLADTQYF.

The CDR3 coding sequence is TGTGCTAGTGCCATCCCATTGGAAGAGACCCAGTACTTC. It translates to CASAIPLEETQYF. V gene TRBV12-5 combines with J gene TRBJ2-5, with unresolved D. Looked up from germline, CDR1 is LGHNT and CDR2 is FRNRAP. Trimming removed 7 bases at V and 3 bases at J, with 12 bases between. The CDR3 consists of 13 residues. Using reference TRBV12-5 and TRBJ2-5 for the parts outside the CDR3, the full variable domain is DARVTQTPRHKVTEMGQEVTMRCQPILGHNTVFWYRQTMMQGLELLAYFRNRAPLDDSGMPKDRFSAEMPDATLATLKIQPSEPRDSAVYFCASAIPLEETQYFGPGTRLLVL.

CDR3 loop: CASGGGPYEQYF. The CDR3 bases are TGCGCCAGCGGAGGGGGTCCCTACGAGCAGTACTTC. The chain links TRBV10-2 to TRBJ2-7; D possibly matches TRBD1 or TRBD2 (6 bases each). V lost 8 bases, J lost 2 bases, and 10 bases lay in between. This CDR3 spans 12 amino acids. The germline gives CDR1 WSHSY, CDR2 SAAADI.

The V gene is TRBV10-2, the J gene TRBJ1-2; D unclear. The V and J ends lost 5 bases and 6 bases respectively, with 13 bases between them. CDR3 length: 13 amino acids. Germline CDR1 is WSHSY and CDR2 is SAAADI. The CDR3 DNA follows: TGCGCCAGCAGTTACATCGAATTCCATGGCTACACCTTC. Protein: CASSYIEFHGYTF.

In this sample, this clone turned up once. The J gene is TRBJ2-2, the V gene TRBV5-1, with 7 bases identical to TRBD2. Germline CDR1 reads SGHRS; CDR2 reads YFSETQ. V was pared by 4 bases and J by 3 bases, with 6 bases of the junction left unmatched. The CDR3 consists of 15 residues. The CDR3 coding sequence is TGCGCCAGCAGCCTCGGGGAGGGGTACACCGGGGAGCTGTTTTTT. Translation gives CASSLGEGYTGELFF.

The chain couples TRBV9 to TRBJ2-1; D gene unclear. V lost 2 bases and J 8 bases, leaving 20 bases between the germline ends. The CDR3 covers 16 residues. Germline V gives CDR1 SGDLS, CDR2 YYNGEE. The CDR3 region has the DNA TGTGCCAGCAGCGTTTACGGAGTTGTGGCAAACGATGAGCAGTTCTTC. Translation: CASSVYGVVANDEQFF.